Detailed here is one T cell receptor (beta chain). This clone's antigen is unknown. No much larger clone is present one base from it, and per-base qualities are unavailable. The data are from a study of control samples from healthy donors and cancer patients (dated by TCRdb to the early 2020s). The library was built by means of the immunoSEQ multiplex PCR assay. TCRdb took this table from immuneACCESS and kept in-frame rearrangements with V and J called. Such tables lack part of the clones; where checked against another copy, unresolved V genes explain under half of the gap, and the rest is unexplained. The sample table lists approximately 160,000 clones, roughly 94% of them with a count of one. The ten biggest clones cover 1.3% to 1.5% of the sample. Per the germline V gene, MDHEN is the CDR1 and SYDVKM is the CDR2. The CDR3 numbers 14 residues from cysteine through phenylalanine. The kept DNA is CDR3 alone, 42 bases in frame from the first base. V is pared back by 7 bases and J by 3 bases, with 16 bases lying between the germline termini.

This chain is built from TRBV28 and TRBJ2-7, with an unclear D gene assignment. This TCR was sampled from a woman between 18 and 30 years old in good health. Sample: blood. The CDR3 reads CASTTFERDYEQYF. The DNA sequence is given as TGTGCCAGCACTACATTTGAGAGAGACTACGAGCAGTACTTC. Outside the CDR3, residues come from the reference TRBV28 and TRBJ2-7 proteins, so the full variable domain is: DVKVTQSSRYLVKRTGEKVFLECVQDMDHENMFWYRQDPGLGLRLIYFSYDVKMKEKGDIPEGYSVSREKKERFSLILESASTNQTSMYLCASTTFERDYEQYFGPGTRLTVT.